A single T cell receptor (beta chain) is shown here with its context. Its target is unknown. This sample was included in a study of T cell repertoires in cytomegalovirus infection. TCRdb re-called the reads with MiXCR, one entry per CDR3 protein. The table records about 830,000 distinct CDR3 sequences, roughly 33% of them present only once. In germline, CDR1 is ENHRY, CDR2 SYGVKD. This CDR3 has 15 residues. Losses at the gene ends were 5 bases for V and 8 bases for J; bases not matched to a gene: 9. Sequenced here: cultured CD8+ T cells from PBMCs, sampled from culture after CMV antigen stimulation. The TCR originated in a human donor in good health (CMV status not recorded). Some clones in this sample may be carry-over from other donors' samples. The chain is built from TRBV10-3 and TRBJ1-3; the match to TRBD1 covers 10 bases. CDR3 residues: CAISHRDRGLDTIYF. In DNA form, the CDR3 reads TGTGCCATCAGTCACCGGGACAGGGGCTTGGACACCATATATTTT.